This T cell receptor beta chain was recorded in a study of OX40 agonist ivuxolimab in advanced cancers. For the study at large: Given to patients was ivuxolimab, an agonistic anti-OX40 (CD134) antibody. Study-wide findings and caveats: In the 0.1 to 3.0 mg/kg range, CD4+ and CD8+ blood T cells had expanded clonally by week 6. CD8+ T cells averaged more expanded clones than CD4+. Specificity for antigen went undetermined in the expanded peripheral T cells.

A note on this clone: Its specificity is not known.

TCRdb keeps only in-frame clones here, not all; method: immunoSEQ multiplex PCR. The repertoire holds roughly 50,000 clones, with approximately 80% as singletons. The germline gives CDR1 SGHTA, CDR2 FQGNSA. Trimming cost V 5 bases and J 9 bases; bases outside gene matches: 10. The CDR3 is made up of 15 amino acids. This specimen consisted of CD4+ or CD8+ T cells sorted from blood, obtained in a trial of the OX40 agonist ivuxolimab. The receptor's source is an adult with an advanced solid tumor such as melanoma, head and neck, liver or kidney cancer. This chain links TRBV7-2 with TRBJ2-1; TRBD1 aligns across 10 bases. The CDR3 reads CASSRDRGKGGEQFF. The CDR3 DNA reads TGTGCCAGCAGCCGGGACAGGGGAAAAGGGGGTGAGCAGTTCTTC.